This passage covers 20 T cell receptor beta chains from one sample sequenced in a study of shared clonotypes between healthy human individuals. Assay: immunoSEQ multiplex PCR; the TCRdb copy retains only in-frame clones and omits some. This sample has 2,500,000 or so clones, with 80% to 95% found just once. Sequenced input: naive CD4+ T cells from PBMCs. Regarding subset: CD45RA+ positively selected. Source of these receptors: a man between 18 and 29 years old in good health. Some clones in this sample may be carry-over from other donors' samples.

The gene calls are TRBV7-2 and TRBJ2-7; either TRBD1 or TRBD2 may fit D (5 bases each). Germline-derived CDR1 and CDR2 are SGHTA and FQGNSA. The CDR3 consists of 15 residues. With 5 bases removed from V and 5 bases from J, the gap between germline ends came to 19 bases. For the CDR3, the DNA is TGTGCCAGCAGCATCCAGGGTACCGGGACCCACGAGCAGTACTTC. Protein: CASSIQGTGTHEQYF.

The V gene is TRBV6-7, the J gene TRBJ2-7; 10 nucleotides agree with TRBD2. TRBV6-7 is an ORF; its function is uncertain. Trimming took 4 bases from V and 0 from J; bases not matched to a gene: 12. The CDR3 has 18 residues. The CDR3 nucleotides read TGTGCCAGCAGTTCTCGGACTAGCGGAGCTTTTAGCTCCTACGAGCAGTACTTC. This gives the protein CASSSRTSGAFSSYEQYF.

V is TRBV19 and J is TRBJ2-5; D not certain. Trimming cost V 3 bases and J 0 bases, with 8 bases left between them. This CDR3 is 14 amino acids long. From germline, CDR1 is LNHDA and CDR2 SQIVND (reference sequence). CDR3 sequence reads: CASSIHSNQETQYF. CDR3 DNA: TGTGCCAGTAGTATTCACAGCAACCAAGAGACCCAGTACTTC.

The chain's CDR3 is CASSERWVGEEYF. The CDR3 DNA is TGTGCCAGCAGTGAGCGCTGGGTCGGTGAGGAGTATTTT. V is TRBV2 and J is TRBJ2-3, with D hard to call. V shed 3 bases and J shed 13 bases, with 17 bases lying between them. Looked up from germline, CDR1 is SNHLY and CDR2 is FYNNEI. This CDR3 is built from 13 residues. Filled out from reference TRBV2 and TRBJ2-3, the complete variable domain reads EPEVTQTPSHQVTQMGQEVILRCVPISNHLYFYWYRQILGQKVEFLVSFYNNEISEKSEIFDDQFSVERPDGSNFTLKIRSTKLEDSAMYFCASSERWVGEEYFGPGTRLTVL.

The chain carries TRBV28 and TRBJ1-2; 9 bases are shared with TRBD1. J lost 4 bases, V lost 6 bases, and 3 bases had no gene match. The CDR3 extends over 13 amino acids. Germline assignment: CDR1 MDHEN and CDR2 SYDVKM. The CDR3 nucleotides are TGTGCCAGCAGGGGACAGGGCGGCTATGGCTACACCTTC. Translation gives CASRGQGGYGYTF.

To note about this clone: The sample holds other DNA sequences that translate to the same CDR3. The chain combines TRBV19 with TRBJ2-7; D possibly corresponds to TRBD2 (6 bases). The CDR3 consists of 12 residues. Germline CDR1 is LNHDA and CDR2 is SQIVND (reference sequence). V lost 5 bases and J 3 bases, leaving 8 bases between the germline ends. CDR3 in amino acids: CASSPGGYEQYF. CDR3 coding DNA: TGTGCCAGTAGTCCCGGGGGCTACGAGCAGTACTTC.

The rearrangement uses TRBV9 and TRBJ1-1; the D is unclear. This CDR3 is 15 amino acids long. Trimming shortened V by 0 bases and J by 0 bases, and 9 bases separated the two germline ends. CDR1 is SGDLS and CDR2 is YYNGEE in the germline V gene. The CDR3 loop reads CASSVEIELNTEAFF. As DNA, the CDR3 is TGTGCCAGCAGCGTAGAGATAGAACTGAACACTGAAGCTTTCTTT.

In its sample, this clone was seen once. The rearrangement uses TRBV7-2 and TRBJ2-2; D gene ambiguous. From germline, CDR1 is SGHTA and CDR2 FQGNSA. The length of the CDR3 is 16 residues. Trimming stripped 5 bases from V and 7 bases from J, with 20 bases between. For the CDR3, the DNA is TGTGCCAGCAGCCCCCCCGCATCAGGCCGGAGCGGGGAGCTGTTTTTT. Amino acids: CASSPPASGRSGELFF.

The chain carries TRBV27 and TRBJ2-7; D is undetermined. The germline V and J ends were trimmed by 3 bases and 1 base, with 16 bases remaining between them. The CDR3 covers 16 residues. Germline loops: CDR1 MNHEY, CDR2 SMNVEV (reference sequence). In DNA, the CDR3 is TGTGCCAGCAGTTTCCAAGGACGTCAGCTTTCCTACGAGCAGTACTTC. It specifies CASSFQGRQLSYEQYF.

The chain combines TRBV5-6 with TRBJ2-7; D unresolved. Trimming stripped 2 bases from V and 1 base from J, with 7 bases between. Germline values: CDR1 SGHDT, CDR2 YYEEEE. The CDR3 runs to 13 residues. The CDR3 sequence is CASSFRRSYEQYF. The CDR3 nucleotides are TGTGCCAGCAGCTTCCGCAGATCCTACGAGCAGTACTTC.

The chain employs TRBV12-2 and TRBJ2-2; TRBD2, the table's D call, lacks a check against the DNA. TRBV12-2 is classified as a pseudogene. There are 15 residues in the CDR3. The CDR3: CASRPPGKAPGELFF. As DNA, the CDR3 is TGTGCAAGTCGCCCCCCCGGGAAAGCCCCCGGGGAGCTGTTTTTT.

V is TRBV5-1 and J is TRBJ2-2; TRBD2 matches 10 bases. The CDR3 runs 14 residues. Germline V gene data show CDR1 as SGHRS and CDR2 as YFSETQ. V lost 6 bases and J lost 2; bases outside the gene matches: 1. Written as DNA, the CDR3 is TGCGCCAGCACTAGCGGGAGAAACACCGGGGAGCTGTTTTTT. Translating gives CASTSGRNTGELFF. The full variable domain, completed using reference TRBV5-1 and TRBJ2-2, is KAGVTQTPRYLIKTRGQQVTLSCSPISGHRSVSWYQQTPGQGLQFLFEYFSETQRNKGNFPGRFSGRQFSNSRSEMNVSTLELGDSALYLCASTSGRNTGELFFGEGSRLTVL.

The CDR3 protein is CASSYSGGSPDTQYF. The CDR3 region has the DNA TGTGCCAGCAGTTACTCCGGGGGGTCTCCAGATACGCAGTATTTT. This chain joins TRBV6-5 and TRBJ2-3; TRBD2 matches 7 bases. V was clipped by 0 bases and J by 4 bases; unmatched bases: 4. This CDR3 comprises 15 residues. In germline, CDR1 is MNHEY, CDR2 SVGAGI.

As to this clone: The same CDR3 also results from other DNA sequences found in this sample. This sequence joins TRBV5-1 and TRBJ2-3; TRBD2 is a possible D gene (5 bases). The CDR3 runs to 14 residues. Germline lookup yields CDR1 SGHRS and CDR2 YFSETQ. The V gene lost 4 bases and the J gene lost 4 bases, with 13 bases spanning the gap. CDR3 DNA: TGCGCCAGCAGCCTAACTAGTGGAGCAGATACGCAGTATTTT. It codes for CASSLTSGADTQYF.

This clone appeared once. The chain has TRBV7-2 and TRBJ2-1; D tentatively reads TRBD1 or TRBD2 (5 bases each). This CDR3 spans 16 amino acids. The V end was cut by 3 bases, the J end by 4 bases, with 16 bases between. Germline V gene sequence: CDR1 SGHTA, CDR2 FQGNSA. The CDR3 bases are TGTGCCAGCAGCTTTCAAGCGGTGGGGCCTTACAATGAGCAGTTCTTC. Translating gives CASSFQAVGPYNEQFF.

This rearrangement joins TRBV7-2 to TRBJ2-7, with 10 bases lining up with TRBD2. The germline gives CDR1 SGHTA, CDR2 FQGNSA. V lost 3 bases, J lost 3 bases, and 5 bases stayed unmatched. CDR3 length equals 15 residues. CDR3 DNA sequence: TGTGCCAGCAGCTTCGGACTAGCGGCTTACTACGAGCAGTACTTC. Translated: CASSFGLAAYYEQYF.

This clone is a singleton in its sample. The chain joins TRBV27 to TRBJ1-2; 9 positions agree with TRBD1. CDR1 is MNHEY and CDR2 is SMNVEV in the germline V gene (reference sequence). The CDR3 totals 14 residues. V shed 3 bases and J 5 bases; nucleotides not matched to a gene: 4. The CDR3 DNA reads as TGTGCCAGCAGTTTTAAGGACAGGGGTTATGGCTACACCTTC. Translated, it gives CASSFKDRGYGYTF.

The V call is TRBV30, the J call TRBJ1-2; 8 positions match TRBD1. V lost 2 bases to trimming and J lost 4 bases; unmatched junction nucleotides: 6. Germline CDR1 GTSNPN, CDR2 SVGIG (reference sequence). The CDR3 sequence is 14 residues long. This CDR3 is CAWSPGDRSYGYTF. CDR3 sequence (DNA): TGTGCCTGGAGTCCAGGGGACAGGAGCTATGGCTACACCTTC.

This chain links TRBV9 with TRBJ2-2; tentatively, D is TRBD2 (6 bases). The germline gives CDR1 SGDLS, CDR2 YYNGEE. Trimming stripped 4 bases from V and 1 base from J, with 14 bases between. This CDR3 is built from 16 residues. CDR3 in amino acids: CASSPNSGENTGELFF. The CDR3 nucleotides are TGTGCCAGCAGCCCTAATAGCGGAGAGAACACCGGGGAGCTGTTTTTT.

The chain carries TRBV28 and TRBJ2-3; 10 nucleotides agree with TRBD2. V shed 4 bases and J 4 bases; nucleotides not matched to a gene: 5. This CDR3 has 15 residues. Germline CDR1 MDHEN, CDR2 SYDVKM. The CDR3 loop is CASSSLAGGADTQYF. The CDR3 nucleotides are TGTGCCAGCAGTTCCTTAGCGGGAGGCGCAGATACGCAGTATTTT.